This T cell receptor (beta chain) stems from a study of blood T cell repertoires in COVID-19. Overall study context: Sources were T cells, B-cell-depleted T cells, or PBMCs; the material itself was cDNA or gDNA.

Study processing details: It was from reference gene primer amplification that nucleated cell counts were estimated. Assay used: immunoSEQ multiplex PCR; TCRdb lists only in-frame clones, some missing. V, J and clone size were drawn from that table, and D and trimming were deduced from the DNA. The table has more than 15,000 clones, over 75% seen once. V gave up 2 bases and J gave up 4 bases; unmatched junction bases: 1. Germline V gene lookup returns CDR1 SGHNT and CDR2 YYREEE (reference sequence). This CDR3 spans 13 amino acids. Sequencing was carried out using peripheral blood. V usage is TRBV5-4 and J usage is TRBJ1-1; 8 nucleotides align to TRBD1. This clonotype originated in a human donor with active COVID-19. The donor label of this sample is uncertain. DNA for the CDR3: TGTGCCAGCAGCTTACAGGGGGGCACTGAAGCTTTCTTT. Translating it yields CASSLQGGTEAFF.